Following are 32 T cell receptor beta chains from one sample sequenced in a study of neurological immune-mediated disorders. Described time point: longitudinal time-point 2. TCRdb passed the 5' RACE reads through MiXCR, listing each CDR3 protein once. The sample lists tens of thousands of distinct CDR3 sequences; 5.8% were seen once. Specimen: PBMCs. The receptors derive from a woman between 55 and 75 years old with multiple sclerosis.

In its sample, this clonotype was seen many times. The rearrangement uses TRBV7-9 and TRBJ1-2; 9 positions match TRBD1. This CDR3 is built from 15 residues. V shed 5 bases and J 6 bases; nucleotides not matched to a gene: 10. Germline V gene data show CDR1 as SEHNR and CDR2 as FQNEAQ (reference sequence). The CDR3 DNA sequence: TGTGCCAGCAGCAGGGACAGGGCGACTGGTGATGGCTACACCTTC. Translation: CASSRDRATGDGYTF.

This clonotype was seen ten or more times. The chain couples TRBV7-9 to TRBJ2-7, with 10 bases that match TRBD2. With V trimmed by 5 bases and J by 3 bases, 13 bases remained unmatched. The length of the CDR3 is 17 residues. In germline, CDR1 is SEHNR, CDR2 FQNEAQ (reference sequence). The CDR3 is CASSASGGLAGVYEQYF. The CDR3 DNA follows: TGTGCCAGCAGCGCCTCGGGGGGTCTAGCGGGGGTCTACGAGCAGTACTTC.

This clonotype has ten or more counts. V gene TRBV3-1 combines with J gene TRBJ1-6, with a possible D match to TRBD1 (6 bases). Deletions cut 2 bases from V and 4 bases from J, with 18 bases between. The length of the CDR3 is 18 residues. Germline V CDR1 and CDR2: LGHDT, YNNKEL (reference sequence). CDR3 sequence reads: CASSQRTGRDTYNSPLHF. CDR3 bases: TGTGCCAGCAGCCAAAGAACTGGGAGGGACACTTATAATTCACCCCTCCACTTT. The full variable domain, rest sourced from reference TRBV3-1 and TRBJ1-6, is DTAVSQTPKYLVTQMGNDKSIKCEQNLGHDTMYWYKQDSKKFLKIMFSYNNKELIINETVPNRFSPKSPDKAHLNLHINSLELGDSAVYFCASSQRTGRDTYNSPLHFGNGTRLTVT.

This clonotype showed up many times. The chain joins TRBV5-1 to TRBJ2-5; the match to TRBD2 covers 11 bases. Germline V gene sequence: CDR1 SGHRS, CDR2 YFSETQ. V shed 7 bases and J 6 bases; nucleotides not matched to a gene: 14. The CDR3 is 16 residues long. DNA for the CDR3: TGCGCCAGCTCCACACTAGCGGGGGCCTCCCAGCAGACCCAGTACTTC. This translates into CASSTLAGASQQTQYF.

This clonotype came up many times. J is TRBJ2-1 and V is TRBV12-3 or TRBV12-4, with 7 positions matching TRBD2. The CDR3 loop spans 13 amino acids. The junction had 2 bases not matched to a gene; V was cut back by 3 bases and J by 6 bases. CDR3 region: CASSFGLVNEQFF. CDR3 DNA sequence: TGTGCCAGCAGTTTCGGACTAGTCAATGAGCAGTTCTTC.

This clonotype was detected many times. V and J are TRBV20-1 and TRBJ1-3, with unresolved D. CDR1 DFQATT and CDR2 SNEGSKA come from the germline V gene (reference sequence). V was trimmed by 1 base and J by 3 bases, leaving 13 bases between them. The CDR3 totals 15 residues. This CDR3 reads CSARGEGRGGNTIYF. CDR3 DNA: TGCAGTGCTAGAGGTGAAGGGAGAGGTGGAAACACCATATATTTT.

This clonotype was recorded many times. The gene calls are TRBV20-1 and TRBJ2-7, with D possibly TRBD2 on 6 matching bases. The CDR3 covers 13 residues. V was cut by 4 bases and J by 4 bases, with 14 bases left in between. CDR1 is DFQATT and CDR2 is SNEGSKA in the germline V gene (reference sequence). Written as DNA, the CDR3 is TGCAGTGCTAAGGCCATGGGGACTTACGAGCAGTACTTC. Translating gives CSAKAMGTYEQYF.

The J gene is TRBJ2-7, the V gene TRBV29-1; D might be TRBD2 (6 bases). This CDR3 comprises 11 residues. V was cut by 7 bases and J by 7 bases, with 14 bases left in between. The germline V gene encodes CDR1 SQVTM and CDR2 ANQGSEA. CDR3 amino acids: CSALGGLEQYF. In nucleotides, the CDR3 is TGCAGCGCTCTGGGGGGACTGGAGCAGTACTTC.

This clonotype was seen at least ten times. The chain is built from TRBV7-2 and TRBJ2-3, with 7 nucleotides matching TRBD2. V was clipped by 0 bases and J by 1 base; unmatched bases: 4. In germline, CDR1 is SGHTA, CDR2 FQGNSA. This CDR3 is 16 amino acids long. The CDR3 DNA sequence: TGTGCCAGCAGCTTAGCGACTAGCACTCGCACAGATACGCAGTATTTT. This encodes CASSLATSTRTDTQYF.

About this clonotype: Being one base from a much bigger clone, this may be a read error. The gene calls are TRBV20-1 and TRBJ2-2, with TRBD2 as a possible D gene (5 bases). The CDR3 loop spans 13 amino acids. In germline, CDR1 is DFQATT, CDR2 SNEGSKA (reference sequence). This CDR3 reads CSARPFNTGELYF. The CDR3 coding sequence is TGCAGTGCTAGACCTTTCAACACCGGGGAGCTGTATTTT.

This chain links TRBV6-6 with TRBJ2-3; TRBD2 aligns across 15 bases. This CDR3 has 15 amino acids. V lost 7 bases and J lost 6; bases outside the gene matches: 5. Germline V lookup: CDR1 MNHNY, CDR2 SVGAGI (reference sequence). The chain's CDR3 is CASMGTSGGRDTQYF. DNA for the CDR3: TGTGCCAGCATGGGGACTAGCGGGGGGAGGGATACGCAGTATTTT.

Many counts were recorded for this clonotype. V and J are TRBV5-5 and TRBJ2-7; D not certain. V dropped 4 bases and J dropped 0 bases, with 11 bases sitting between them. This CDR3 is 14 amino acids long. Germline V gives CDR1 SGHKS, CDR2 YYEKEE (reference sequence). CDR3 loop: CASSLSTNSYEQYF. In DNA, the CDR3 is TGTGCCAGCAGCCTGTCGACAAACTCCTACGAGCAGTACTTC. The full variable domain, completed using reference TRBV5-5 and TRBJ2-7, is DAGVTQSPTHLIKTRGQQVTLRCSPISGHKSVSWYQQVLGQGPQFIFQYYEKEERGRGNFPDRFSARQFPNYSSELNVNALLLGDSALYLCASSLSTNSYEQYFGPGTRLTVT.

This clonotype was seen repeatedly, ten times or more. V gene TRBV5-1 combines with J gene TRBJ2-2, with TRBD1 identical over 9 bases. CDR3 length: 15 residues. CDR1 and CDR2 (germline): SGHRS, YFSETQ. Unmatched junction bases numbered 6, after V lost 4 bases and J lost 5 bases. The CDR3: CASSPTTGGTGELFF. The CDR3 region has the DNA TGCGCCAGCAGCCCGACGACAGGGGGGACCGGGGAGCTGTTTTTT.

The sample holds many counts of this clonotype. This chain uses TRBV4-1 with TRBJ2-5; D might be TRBD2 (6 bases). The V gene's germline CDR1 is MGHRA and CDR2 YSYEKL. V dropped 4 bases and J dropped 5 bases, with 20 bases sitting between them. This CDR3 is built from 16 residues. CDR3 nucleotide sequence: TGCGCCAGCAGCCCGGAGGGCAGCCTAGGGTTGGAGACCCAGTACTTC. Translating it yields CASSPEGSLGLETQYF.

This clonotype was seen at least ten times. The chain employs TRBV2 and TRBJ2-7; D unresolved. Trimming left V 4 bases short and J 2 bases short, with 9 bases between. This CDR3 contains 13 residues. Germline lookup yields CDR1 SNHLY and CDR2 FYNNEI. CDR3 sequence (DNA): TGTGCCAGCAGTGTCGTCCCGGCCTACGAGCAGTACTTC. This codes for CASSVVPAYEQYF.

This clonotype came up a few times. This chain uses TRBV12-3 or TRBV12-4 with TRBJ1-1; a weak D match, TRBD1 (6 bases). Trimming removed 3 bases at V and 0 bases at J, with 11 bases between. The CDR3 totals 15 residues. The CDR3 is CASSFSGGLNTEAFF. The CDR3 bases are TGTGCCAGCAGTTTCTCTGGGGGGCTGAACACTGAAGCTTTCTTT.

This clonotype was found many times. The chain joins TRBV12-3 or TRBV12-4 to TRBJ2-7; D might be TRBD2 (7 bases). V lost 7 bases, J lost 1 base, and 20 bases lay in between. CDR3 length equals 16 residues. The CDR3 DNA reads TGTGCCAGCACCGACGTGGGCGGGGGCCGATCCTACGAGCAGTACTTC. Amino acids: CASTDVGGGRSYEQYF.

This clonotype was counted many times. The chain carries TRBV6-5 and TRBJ1-1; 9 nucleotides align to TRBD1. CDR1 MNHEY and CDR2 SVGAGI come from the germline V gene. Trimming at V came to 2 bases and at J to 5 bases, leaving 9 bases not matched to a gene. This CDR3 is 16 amino acids long. CDR3 amino acids: CASSYGSGTGLTEAFF. The CDR3 DNA reads TGTGCCAGCAGTTACGGGTCCGGGACAGGGTTGACTGAAGCTTTCTTT.

This clonotype has at least ten counts. This CDR3 is CSARYNRDTHQETQYF. The CDR3 DNA reads as TGCAGTGCTAGGTATAACCGGGACACCCACCAAGAGACCCAGTACTTC. V usage is TRBV20-1 and J usage is TRBJ2-5, with D possibly being TRBD1 (6 bases). Trimming took 3 bases from V and 0 from J, leaving 17 bases between them. CDR1 and CDR2 (germline): DFQATT, SNEGSKA (reference sequence). This CDR3 comprises 16 residues.

This clonotype was observed at least ten times. This chain uses TRBV7-2 with TRBJ2-1; 13 positions agree with TRBD2. V lost 8 bases to trimming and J lost 9 bases; unmatched junction nucleotides: 10. There are 15 residues in the CDR3. The germline V gene encodes CDR1 SGHTA and CDR2 FQGNSA. The CDR3 region is CASGTSGGAPSEQFF. The DNA of the CDR3 is TGTGCCAGCGGAACTAGCGGGGGGGCCCCCAGTGAGCAGTTCTTC.

A few counts support this clonotype. V usage is TRBV2 and J usage is TRBJ1-1; 8 nucleotides line up with TRBD1. Trimming took 8 bases from V and 4 from J; bases not matched to a gene: 9. CDR1 and CDR2 from the germline V gene are SNHLY and FYNNEI. This CDR3 contains 14 residues. The chain's CDR3 is CASGQQGVGTEAFF. The CDR3 DNA is TGTGCCAGCGGCCAACAGGGGGTTGGCACTGAAGCTTTCTTT. The full variable domain, its missing parts supplied by reference TRBV2 and TRBJ1-1, is EPEVTQTPSHQVTQMGQEVILRCVPISNHLYFYWYRQILGQKVEFLVSFYNNEISEKSEIFDDQFSVERPDGSNFTLKIRSTKLEDSAMYFCASGQQGVGTEAFFGQGTRLTVV.

On this clonotype itself: A clone one base away is much larger, so this may be a read error. The chain is built from TRBV10-3 and TRBJ1-5, with 7 nucleotides matching TRBD1. J lost 7 bases, V lost 2 bases, and 8 bases had no gene match. Germline V gene lookup returns CDR1 ENHRY and CDR2 SYGVKD. This CDR3 comprises 15 residues. CDR3 region: CAISEPGDSEQPQHF. The DNA of the CDR3 is TGTGCCATCAGTGAGCCGGGGGACAGTGAACAGCCCCAGCATTTT.

This clonotype was seen ten or more times. V is TRBV29-1 and J is TRBJ2-5, with 7 bases fitting TRBD2. The CDR3 extends over 15 amino acids. Germline loops: CDR1 SQVTM, CDR2 ANQGSEA. Germline trimming cut 6 bases from V and 1 base from J; bases unmatched to any gene: 11. For the CDR3, the DNA is TGCAGCGTCGCTTCTAGCGGATCTTTCCAAGAGACCCAGTACTTC. This encodes CSVASSGSFQETQYF.

This clonotype showed up many times. The genes are TRBV11-2 and TRBJ2-2, with D perhaps matching TRBD2 (5 bases). CDR1 SGHAT and CDR2 FQNNGV come from the germline V gene. V lost 4 bases and J 4 bases, leaving 10 bases between the germline ends. The CDR3 totals 14 residues. The CDR3 loop reads CASSSVGGTGELFF. The CDR3 coding sequence is TGTGCCAGCAGCTCGGTTGGAGGCACCGGGGAGCTGTTTTTT.

Ten or more counts support this clonotype. J is TRBJ1-2 and V is TRBV12-3 or TRBV12-4, with TRBD1 as a possible D gene (6 bases). CDR3 size: 13 residues. The ends were cut back, 6 bases at V and 8 bases at J, with 16 bases in the middle. The CDR3: CASSRDRPRGYTF. CDR3 DNA sequence: TGTGCCAGCAGCCGCGACAGGCCCAGAGGCTACACCTTC.

The sample holds many counts of this clonotype. CDR3 amino acids: CASSLGSQAFF. CDR3 sequence (DNA): TGTGCCAGCAGCTTAGGATCTCAAGCTTTCTTT. V and J are TRBV11-2 and TRBJ1-1; no definite D call. With 1 base removed from V and 9 bases from J, the gap between germline ends came to 6 bases. Germline assignment: CDR1 SGHAT and CDR2 FQNNGV. CDR3 length equals 11 residues.

The sample holds many counts of this clonotype. This sequence joins TRBV5-5 and TRBJ2-2, with no clear D. Trimming removed 4 bases at V and 1 base at J, with 11 bases between. CDR1 is SGHKS, CDR2 YYEKEE, per germline (reference sequence). CDR3 length: 15 amino acids. The DNA for the CDR3 is TGTGCCAGCAGCCTGACGCGTATGAACACCGGGGAGCTGTTTTTT. Its translation is CASSLTRMNTGELFF.

This clonotype showed up many times. The rearrangement links TRBV5-1 to TRBJ2-7, with unresolved D. Germline CDR1 reads SGHRS; CDR2 reads YFSETQ. With 4 bases removed from V and 5 bases from J, the gap between germline ends came to 10 bases. The CDR3 is made up of 12 amino acids. CDR3 in amino acids: CASSAIVDEQYF. As DNA, the CDR3 is TGCGCCAGCAGCGCAATAGTGGACGAGCAGTACTTC.

This clonotype is judged medium-sized. The chain links TRBV7-2 to TRBJ1-5; D possibly corresponds to TRBD1 (6 bases). Trimming left V 2 bases short and J 7 bases short, with 12 bases between. Germline values: CDR1 SGHTA, CDR2 FQGNSA. The CDR3 consists of 14 residues. CDR3 amino acids: CASSLRGGSQPQHF. Here the CDR3 DNA reads TGTGCCAGCAGCTTAAGAGGGGGGAGCCAGCCCCAGCATTTT.

This clonotype has a count of ten or more. This chain joins TRBV2 and TRBJ1-6; D gene unclear. The CDR3 totals 16 residues. The V and J ends lost 1 base and 7 bases respectively, with 14 bases between them. Germline V gene lookup returns CDR1 SNHLY and CDR2 FYNNEI. CDR3 bases: TGTGCCAGCAGTGAAGTGACGAAGGGCGGGAATTCACCCCTCCACTTT. It specifies CASSEVTKGGNSPLHF.

This clonotype was picked up many times. The rearrangement links TRBV5-1 to TRBJ2-3; 7 bases align to TRBD2. Looked up from germline, CDR1 is SGHRS and CDR2 is YFSETQ. The ends lost 3 bases at V and 1 base at J; junction bases unmatched: 8. The CDR3 sequence is 16 residues long. The CDR3 region is CASSWAGVSRTDTQYF. CDR3 nucleotide sequence: TGCGCCAGCAGCTGGGCGGGGGTATCTCGCACAGATACGCAGTATTTT. Full variable domain (missing parts from reference TRBV5-1 and TRBJ2-3): KAGVTQTPRYLIKTRGQQVTLSCSPISGHRSVSWYQQTPGQGLQFLFEYFSETQRNKGNFPGRFSGRQFSNSRSEMNVSTLELGDSALYLCASSWAGVSRTDTQYFGPGTRLTVL.

This clonotype occurred many times. The chain couples TRBV6-2 or TRBV6-3 to TRBJ2-6; D uncertain. The CDR3 consists of 16 residues. CDR1 is MNHEY and CDR2 is SVGEGT in the germline V gene. Trimming left V 5 bases short and J 0 bases short, with 11 bases between. The CDR3 region has the DNA TGTGCCAGCAGTAGTGATTGGAGCTCTGGGGCCAACGTCCTGACTTTC. It specifies CASSSDWSSGANVLTF.